Listed below are T cell receptor beta chains from one sample, sequenced in a study of vaccination effects on CD4 cells after COVID-19. Their antigen targets remain unknown. The assay was immunoSEQ multiplex PCR, and TCRdb's table has in-frame clones only and misses some. The sample has about 40,000 clones; 66% are singletons. The sequenced sample was CD4+ T cells from PBMCs cultured with HCoV-OC43 spike peptides, obtained before COVID-19 vaccination. The receptors come from a human donor who received a COVID-19 vaccine. The CDR3 runs from the conserved cysteine through the conserved F or W. Fields, in order: J gene, clone size, D gene, V gene, CDR3 DNA, CDR3 protein. A D gene is named only where the DNA matches it firmly. A row's size may be missing; if present it is once, few, many or a size class.

>TRBJ1-3|.|TRBD1|TRBV18
TGTGCCAGCTCACCCGGACAGGGCGGTTCGGGAAACACCATATATTTT
CASSPGQGGSGNTIYF
>TRBJ1-2|few|.|TRBV2
TGTGCCAGCAGTGAAGGTGGGGGAAGCGATGGCTACACCTTC
CASSEGGGSDGYTF
>TRBJ2-7|.|TRBD2|TRBV5-8
TGTGCCAGCAGCTTGGGACTAGCGGTCTCCTACGAGCAGTACTTC
CASSLGLAVSYEQYF
>TRBJ2-1|.|.|TRBV5-1
TGCGCCAGCAGGGACCCTTATAATGAGCAGTTCTTC
CASRDPYNEQFF
>TRBJ2-1|.|TRBD2|TRBV2
TGTGCCAGCAGTGATAGCGGGACCTACAATGAGCAGTTCTTC
CASSDSGTYNEQFF
>TRBJ2-4|.|.|TRBV6-5
TGTGCCAGCAGTCAAACGGGGGAGTTGAACATTCAGTACTTC
CASSQTGELNIQYF
>TRBJ2-3|.|TRBD1|TRBV11-3
TGTGCCAGCAGCTTATCCCAGGGGGCGGTAGATACGCAGTATTTT
CASSLSQGAVDTQYF
>TRBJ1-6|.|.|TRBV7-8
TGTGCCAGCAGCTTAGTCGGGGATGGTTCACCCCTCCACTTT
CASSLVGDGSPLHF
>TRBJ2-3|.|.|TRBV10-3
TGTGCCATCAGTTGGCGGGGCGGAGAGGGAACAGATACGCAGTATTTT
CAISWRGGEGTDTQYF
>TRBJ1-1|.|TRBD1|TRBV3-1/TRBV3-2
TGTGCCAGCACCTCAGGGGGTGAAGCTTTCTTT
CASTSGGEAFF
>TRBJ2-2|.|.|TRBV27
TGTGCCAGCAGTAACACCGGGGAGCTGTTTTTT
CASSNTGELFF
>TRBJ1-2|.|.|TRBV5-1
TGCGCCAGCAGCTTGGAACGGGGCGACTATGGCTACACCTTC
CASSLERGDYGYTF
>TRBJ1-5|.|.|TRBV11-2
TGTGCCAGCAGCTTAGGCCAGTATAGCAATCAGCCCCAGCATTTT
CASSLGQYSNQPQHF
>TRBJ1-1|.|.|TRBV7-7
TGTGCCAGCAGCTTGAGCCGGTCCGCTGAAGCTTTCTTT
CASSLSRSAEAFF
>TRBJ1-5|.|TRBD1|TRBV30
TGTGCCTGGGGTACAGGGGATATGGCTCAGCCCCAGCATTTT
CAWGTGDMAQPQHF
>TRBJ2-5|.|TRBD2|TRBV3-1/TRBV3-2
TGTGCCAGCAGCCCAAGCGGGAGTCTGGAGACCCAGTACTTC
CASSPSGSLETQYF
>TRBJ2-2|.|TRBD2|TRBV6-5
TGTGCCAGCAGTTATCTGGCGGGAGGGCCTGGCGGGGAGCTGTTTTTT
CASSYLAGGPGGELFF